This T cell receptor beta chain appears in the sequencing data of a study of cytomegalovirus exposure and HLA in healthy donors. The germline CDR1 and CDR2 sequences are SEHNR and FQNEAQ (reference sequence). V dropped 1 base and J dropped 5 bases, with 11 bases sitting between them. This CDR3 comprises 14 residues. Primers included in the PCR were 60 Vbeta and 13 Jbeta primers. The data were produced by immunoSEQ multiplex PCR, yet TCRdb's version contains in-frame clones alone and is incomplete. The sample consists of about 43,000 clones, 63% of them appearing once. V usage is TRBV7-9 and J usage is TRBJ2-5; D is possibly TRBD1 (6 bases). The sequence came from a man in his 60s in good health and CMV-seropositive. The sample taken for sequencing was PBMCs. The CDR3 loop is CASSLVRTDETQYF. The CDR3, as DNA: TGTGCCAGCAGCTTAGTCCGGACAGATGAGACCCAGTACTTC. The entire variable domain, with the rest obtained from reference TRBV7-9 and TRBJ2-5, is as follows: DTGVSQNPRHKITKRGQNVTFRCDPISEHNRLYWYRQTLGQGPEFLTYFQNEAQLEKSRLLSDRFSAERPKGSFSTLEIQRTEQGDSAMYLCASSLVRTDETQYFGPGTRLLVL.